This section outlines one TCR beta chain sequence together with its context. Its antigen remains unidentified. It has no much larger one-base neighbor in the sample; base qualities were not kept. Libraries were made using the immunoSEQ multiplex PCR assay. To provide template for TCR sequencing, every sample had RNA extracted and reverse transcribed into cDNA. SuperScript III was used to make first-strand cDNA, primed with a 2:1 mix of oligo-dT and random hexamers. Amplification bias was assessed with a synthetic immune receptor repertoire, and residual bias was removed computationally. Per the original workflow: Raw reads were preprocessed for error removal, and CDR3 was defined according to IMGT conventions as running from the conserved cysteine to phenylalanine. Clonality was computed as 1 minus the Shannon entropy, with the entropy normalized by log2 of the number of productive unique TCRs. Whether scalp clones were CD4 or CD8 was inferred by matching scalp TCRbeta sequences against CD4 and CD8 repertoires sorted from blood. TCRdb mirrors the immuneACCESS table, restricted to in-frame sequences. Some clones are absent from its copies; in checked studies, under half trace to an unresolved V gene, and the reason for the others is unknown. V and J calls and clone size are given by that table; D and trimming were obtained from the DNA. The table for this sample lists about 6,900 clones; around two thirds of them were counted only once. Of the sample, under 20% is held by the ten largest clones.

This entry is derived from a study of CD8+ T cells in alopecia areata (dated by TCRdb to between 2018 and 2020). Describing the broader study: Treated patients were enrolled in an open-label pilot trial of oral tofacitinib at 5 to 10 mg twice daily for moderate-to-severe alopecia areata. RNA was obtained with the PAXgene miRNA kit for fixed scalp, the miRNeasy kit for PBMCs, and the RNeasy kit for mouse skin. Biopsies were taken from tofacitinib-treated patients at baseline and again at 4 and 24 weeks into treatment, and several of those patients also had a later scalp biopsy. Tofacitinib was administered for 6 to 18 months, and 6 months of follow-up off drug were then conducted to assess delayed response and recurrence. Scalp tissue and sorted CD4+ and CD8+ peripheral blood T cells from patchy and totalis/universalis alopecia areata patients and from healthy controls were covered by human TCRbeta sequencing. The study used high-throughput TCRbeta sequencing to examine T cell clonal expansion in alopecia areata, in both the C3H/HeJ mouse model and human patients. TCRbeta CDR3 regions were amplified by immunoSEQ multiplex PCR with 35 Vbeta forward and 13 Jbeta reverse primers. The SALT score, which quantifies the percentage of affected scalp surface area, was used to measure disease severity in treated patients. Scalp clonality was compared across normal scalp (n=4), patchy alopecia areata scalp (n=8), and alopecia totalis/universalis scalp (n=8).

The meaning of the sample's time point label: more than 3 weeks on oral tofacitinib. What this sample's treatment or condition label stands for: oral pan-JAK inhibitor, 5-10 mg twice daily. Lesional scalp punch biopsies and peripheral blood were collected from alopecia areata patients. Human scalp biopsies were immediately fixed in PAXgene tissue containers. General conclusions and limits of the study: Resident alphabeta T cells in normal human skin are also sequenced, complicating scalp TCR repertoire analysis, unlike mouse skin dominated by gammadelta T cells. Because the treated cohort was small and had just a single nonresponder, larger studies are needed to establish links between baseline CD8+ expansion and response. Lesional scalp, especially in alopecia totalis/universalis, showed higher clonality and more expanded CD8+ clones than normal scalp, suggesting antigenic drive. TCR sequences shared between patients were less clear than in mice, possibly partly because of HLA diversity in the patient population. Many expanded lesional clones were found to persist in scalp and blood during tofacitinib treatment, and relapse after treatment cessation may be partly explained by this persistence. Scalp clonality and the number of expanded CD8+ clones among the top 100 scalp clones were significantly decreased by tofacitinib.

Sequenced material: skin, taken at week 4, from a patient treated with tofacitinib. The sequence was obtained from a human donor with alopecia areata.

The CDR3 protein sequence reads: CATLHYSVRGSYNEQFF. The nucleotide sequence reads as follows: TGTGCCACCCTTCATTACTCTGTAAGAGGCTCCTACAATGAGCAGTTCTTC. The V and J genes are TRBV19 and TRBJ2-1; the D gene cannot be resolved reliably. From the cysteine through the phenylalanine, the CDR3 covers 17 amino acids. Only CDR3 DNA is held: 51 bases, read in frame from base 1. Via the germline V gene (reference sequence), CDR1 is LNHDA and CDR2 SQIVND. Deletion took 10 bases off V and 0 bases off J, with a span of 22 bases between the germline ends.